Shown below are 17 T cell receptor beta chains from a single sample sequenced in a study of blood T cell repertoires in COVID-19. Assay: immunoSEQ multiplex PCR; the TCRdb copy retains only in-frame clones and omits some. The sample holds 300,000 to 400,000 clones, approximately 88% seen once. The sample comprised peripheral blood. The origin of the receptors is a woman aged 45-60 years with active or convalescent COVID-19.

The J gene is TRBJ2-7, the V gene TRBV6-6, with a possible D match to TRBD1 (6 bases). The CDR3 runs 14 residues. Germline CDR1 MNHNY, CDR2 SVGAGI (reference sequence). V was shortened by 5 bases and J by 5 bases, with 16 bases between the two germline ends. CDR3 protein: CASSTQGTSDEQYF. Here the CDR3 DNA reads TGTGCCAGCAGTACGCAGGGGACGAGTGACGAGCAGTACTTC.

This chain uses TRBV6-5 with TRBJ1-6, with 7 bases fitting TRBD1. This CDR3 has 16 amino acids. CDR1 and CDR2 from the germline V gene are MNHEY and SVGAGI. After removal of 6 bases from V and 9 bases from J, the junction contained 14 bases not matched to a gene. The CDR3 loop reads CASSYHSDRDFSPLHF. As DNA, the CDR3 is TGTGCCAGCAGCTACCACAGTGACAGGGATTTTTCACCCCTCCACTTT.

The gene calls are TRBV27 and TRBJ1-5; D possibly corresponds to TRBD1 (5 bases). The length of the CDR3 is 13 residues. The V and J ends lost 5 bases and 3 bases respectively, with 8 bases between them. The germline gives CDR1 MNHEY, CDR2 SMNVEV (reference sequence). CDR3 sequence reads: CASSDSYNQPQHF. The CDR3 DNA reads as TGTGCCAGCAGTGACAGCTACAATCAGCCCCAGCATTTT.

The chain recombines TRBV9 with TRBJ2-5, with 7 bases lining up with TRBD2. The J segment lost 2 bases and the V segment lost 4 bases, leaving 8 bases of the junction unmatched. The length of the CDR3 is 15 residues. Looked up from germline, CDR1 is SGDLS and CDR2 is YYNGEE. CDR3 loop: CASSPQGTIQETQYF. Written as DNA, the CDR3 is TGTGCCAGCAGCCCTCAAGGGACTATACAAGAGACCCAGTACTTC.

The chain recombines TRBV7-3 with TRBJ2-7; D may be TRBD1 (6 bases). The V end was cut by 3 bases, the J end by 11 bases, with 14 bases between. CDR3 length equals 12 residues. The germline gives CDR1 SGHTA, CDR2 FQGTGA. The CDR3 coding sequence is TGTGCCAGCAGCTTCCTCGGACAGAAGAAGTACTTC. Its protein is CASSFLGQKKYF.

This chain links TRBV18 with TRBJ2-3; 7 nucleotides align to TRBD2. J lost 2 bases, V lost 4 bases, and 3 bases had no gene match. Per germline, CDR1 KGHSH and CDR2 LQKENI. This CDR3 is built from 14 residues. Here the CDR3 reads CASSLAGATDTQYF. CDR3 nucleotides: TGTGCCAGCTCACTTGCGGGAGCCACAGATACGCAGTATTTT.

Points on this clone: Sequence at one end of the junction differs from germline and may be a read error. This chain links TRBV7-9 with TRBJ2-1; D gene ambiguous. Germline values: CDR1 SEHNR, CDR2 FQNEAQ (reference sequence). The CDR3 extends over 14 amino acids. The CDR3 sequence is CASSPALSHNEQFF. The CDR3 DNA reads as TGTGCCAGCAGCCCCGCGCTCTCCCACAATGAGCAGTTCTTC.

CDR3 coding DNA: TGCAGCGTCTTACAGGGGTTGAATCAGCCCCAGCATTTT. This sequence encodes CSVLQGLNQPQHF. This chain joins TRBV29-1 and TRBJ1-5, with 7 bases lining up with TRBD1. CDR3 length equals 13 residues. CDR1 is SQVTM, CDR2 ANQGSEA, per germline. V shed 6 bases and J 4 bases; nucleotides not matched to a gene: 6.

The chain employs TRBV7-9 and TRBJ2-7, with D hard to call. The ends were cut back, 1 base at V and 3 bases at J, with 10 bases in the middle. The germline gives CDR1 SEHNR, CDR2 FQNEAQ (reference sequence). This CDR3 comprises 14 residues. The chain's CDR3 is CASSLDLTGYEQYF. The CDR3 DNA is TGTGCCAGCAGCTTAGACCTCACGGGCTACGAGCAGTACTTC.

The DNA for the CDR3 is TGTGCCAGCAGCTTAGACAGGATACATGGCTACACCTTC. Translation gives CASSLDRIHGYTF. The chain has TRBV7-2 and TRBJ1-2; D possibly corresponds to TRBD1 (5 bases). Looked up from germline, CDR1 is SGHTA and CDR2 is FQGNSA. Trimming took off 1 base at V and 6 bases at J, with 9 bases between the two ends. The CDR3 has 13 residues.

The V gene is TRBV18, the J gene TRBJ1-2, with D uncertain. The V end was cut by 0 bases, the J end by 0 bases, with 11 bases between. Looked up from germline, CDR1 is KGHSH and CDR2 is LQKENI. CDR3 size: 16 residues. The CDR3 region has the DNA TGTGCCAGCTCACCACCGGCGGTTGGCCCTAACTATGGCTACACCTTC. This sequence encodes CASSPPAVGPNYGYTF.

V usage is TRBV7-9 and J usage is TRBJ2-5; 7 bases line up with TRBD2. The CDR3 is 17 amino acids. Losses at the gene ends were 5 bases for V and 5 bases for J; bases not matched to a gene: 17. Germline CDR1 is SEHNR and CDR2 is FQNEAQ (reference sequence). Written as DNA, the CDR3 is TGTGCCAGCAGCACCGCTTGGCCCAGCGGGGAAGGGGAGACCCAGTACTTC. This encodes CASSTAWPSGEGETQYF.

This clone was seen only once. Written as DNA, the CDR3 is TGTGCCAGCAGCTTGGCAGGGGTGACTTACGAGCAGTACTTC. Translation: CASSLAGVTYEQYF. This chain connects TRBV11-2 to TRBJ2-7; tentatively, D is TRBD1 (6 bases). This CDR3 region has 14 residues. The V end lost 3 bases, the J end lost 4 bases, and 13 bases lay between the germline ends. Germline CDR1 reads SGHAT; CDR2 reads FQNNGV.

V is TRBV4-2 and J is TRBJ1-5; no firm D call. The ends were cut back, 0 bases at V and 6 bases at J, with 18 bases in the middle. CDR1 and CDR2 (germline): LGHNA, YNFKEQ. The CDR3 is 17 residues long. The CDR3 loop reads CASSQEMWTRAGQPQHF. The CDR3 DNA is TGTGCCAGCAGCCAAGAAATGTGGACTAGAGCTGGTCAGCCCCAGCATTTT.

V is TRBV5-1 and J is TRBJ2-3; TRBD1 aligns across 7 bases. The CDR3 has 14 residues. CDR1 and CDR2 from the germline V gene are SGHRS and YFSETQ. With V trimmed by 5 bases and J by 0 bases, 3 bases remained unmatched. The CDR3 bases are TGCGCCAGCAGGCCGGGACAGAGCACAGATACGCAGTATTTT. Residues: CASRPGQSTDTQYF.

The chain employs TRBV4-2 and TRBJ2-2, with D perhaps TRBD1 (5 bases). This CDR3 is 14 amino acids long. The germline V gene encodes CDR1 LGHNA and CDR2 YNFKEQ. Trimming pared 4 bases from V and 7 bases from J, leaving 13 bases between. The CDR3 DNA reads as TGTGCCAGCAGCCTCGATGGGGCTTACGGGGAGCTGTTTTTT. Its translation is CASSLDGAYGELFF.

The rearrangement uses TRBV11-2 and TRBJ2-6; D is unresolved. Germline CDR1 is SGHAT and CDR2 is FQNNGV. V lost 2 bases and J lost 3, with 14 bases in between. The CDR3 loop spans 17 amino acids. CDR3 sequence (DNA): TGTGCCAGCAGCTTAAACACGTGGGCAGGTGGGGCCAACGTCCTGACTTTC. Translation: CASSLNTWAGGANVLTF. The full variable domain, with the rest looked up from reference TRBV11-2 and TRBJ2-6, is EAGVAQSPRYKIIEKRQSVAFWCNPISGHATLYWYQQILGQGPKLLIQFQNNGVVDDSQLPKDRFSAERLKGVDSTLKIQPAKLEDSAVYLCASSLNTWAGGANVLTFGAGSRLTVL.